The clone carrying this T cell receptor (beta chain) was detected ten times or more. Antigen unknown. This sample was included in a study of human T cells and chemical hapten exposure. Study summary: Upper-back patches of 0.01% DPC were read at 6 days.

As to time point: patch test 3, about 24 weeks after DPC sensitization. Treatment meaning: therapeutic diphenylcyclopropenone sensitization with weekly scalp DPC. The study drew its donors from alopecia patients who were 18 to 70 years old and suitable for DPC. TCRdb itself ran the RACE reads through MiXCR, one entry per CDR3 protein. This table has 27,000 or so distinct CDR3 sequences, 5.8% appearing once. Study-wide results and caveats: Sensitization with DPC brought no change to TCRs above 1 in 1000 in frequency. Given that the donors had alopecia, their immune response may differ from that seen in healthy people.

This clonotype was obtained from a man in his thirties or forties with alopecia areata. Some clones in this sample may be carry-over from other donors' samples. This specimen was whole blood, taken in connection with sensitization to the hapten diphenylcyclopropenone (DPC).

The CDR3 loop reads CASSPDRNQPQHF. The DNA of the CDR3 is TGTGCCAGCTCACCGGACCGCAATCAGCCCCAGCATTTT. The chain combines TRBV18 with TRBJ1-5; D unresolved. Trimming took off 3 bases at V and 2 bases at J, with 5 bases between the two ends. The CDR3 loop spans 13 amino acids. Germline CDR1 is KGHSH and CDR2 is LQKENI. The variable domain in full, with the rest retrieved from reference TRBV18 and TRBJ1-5, is NAGVMQNPRHLVRRRGQEARLRCSPMKGHSHVYWYRQLPEEGLKFMVYLQKENIIDESGMPKERFSAEFPKEGPSILRIQQVVRGDSAAYFCASSPDRNQPQHFGDGTRLSIL.